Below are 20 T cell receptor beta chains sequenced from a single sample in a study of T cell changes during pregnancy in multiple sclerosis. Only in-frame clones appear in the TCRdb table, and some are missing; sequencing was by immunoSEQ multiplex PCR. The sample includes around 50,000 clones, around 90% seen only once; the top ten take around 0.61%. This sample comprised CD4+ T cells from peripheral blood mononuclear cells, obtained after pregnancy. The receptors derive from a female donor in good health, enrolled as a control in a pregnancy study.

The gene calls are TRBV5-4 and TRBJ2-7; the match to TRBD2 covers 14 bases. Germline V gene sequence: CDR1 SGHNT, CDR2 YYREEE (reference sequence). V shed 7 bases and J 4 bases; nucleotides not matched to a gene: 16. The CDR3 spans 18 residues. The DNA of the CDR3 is TGTGCCAGCGCCAGACTAGCGGGGGGGTCCGGCATCTTTTACGAGCAGTACTTC. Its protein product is CASARLAGGSGIFYEQYF. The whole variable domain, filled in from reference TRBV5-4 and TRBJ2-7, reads ETGVTQSPTHLIKTRGQQVTLRCSSQSGHNTVSWYQQALGQGPQFIFQYYREEENGRGNFPPRFSGLQFPNYSSELNVNALELDDSALYLCASARLAGGSGIFYEQYFGPGTRLTVT.

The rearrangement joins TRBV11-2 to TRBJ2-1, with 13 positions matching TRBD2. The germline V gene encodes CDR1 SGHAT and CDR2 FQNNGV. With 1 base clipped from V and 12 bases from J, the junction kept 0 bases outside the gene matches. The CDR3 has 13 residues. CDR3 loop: CASSLGLAGGQFF. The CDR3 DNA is TGTGCCAGCAGCTTAGGACTAGCGGGAGGGCAGTTCTTC.

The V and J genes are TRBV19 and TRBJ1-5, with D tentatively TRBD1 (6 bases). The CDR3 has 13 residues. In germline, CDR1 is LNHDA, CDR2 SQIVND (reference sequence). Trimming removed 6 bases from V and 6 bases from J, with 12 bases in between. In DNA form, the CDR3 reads TGTGCCAGTAGGGAACAGGGTGGTCAGCCCCAGCATTTT. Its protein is CASREQGGQPQHF.

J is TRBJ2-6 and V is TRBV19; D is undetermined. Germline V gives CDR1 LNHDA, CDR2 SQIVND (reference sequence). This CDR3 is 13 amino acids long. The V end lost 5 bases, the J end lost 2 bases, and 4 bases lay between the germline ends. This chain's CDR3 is CASSVTGANVLTF. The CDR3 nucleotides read TGTGCCAGTAGTGTCACTGGGGCCAACGTCCTGACTTTC.

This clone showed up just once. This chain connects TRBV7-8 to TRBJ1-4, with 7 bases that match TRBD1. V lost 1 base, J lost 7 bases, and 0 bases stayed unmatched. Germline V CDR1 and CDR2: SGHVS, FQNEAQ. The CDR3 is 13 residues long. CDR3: CASSLGTGEKLFF. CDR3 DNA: TGTGCCAGCAGCTTAGGGACAGGTGAAAAACTGTTTTTT.

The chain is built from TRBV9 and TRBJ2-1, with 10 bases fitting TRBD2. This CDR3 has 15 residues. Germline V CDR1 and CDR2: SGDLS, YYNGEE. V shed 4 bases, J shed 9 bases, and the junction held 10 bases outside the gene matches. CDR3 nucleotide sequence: TGTGCCAGCAGCCTTTTGGCTAGCGGGGGTGGTGAGCAGTTCTTC. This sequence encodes CASSLLASGGGEQFF.

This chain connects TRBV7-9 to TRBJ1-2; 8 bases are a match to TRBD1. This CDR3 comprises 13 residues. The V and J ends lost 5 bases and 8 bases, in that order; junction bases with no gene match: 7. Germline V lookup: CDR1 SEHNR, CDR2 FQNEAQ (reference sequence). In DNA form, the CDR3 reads TGTGCCAGCAGCCGCGGACAGGGATGGGGCTACACCTTC. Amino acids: CASSRGQGWGYTF.

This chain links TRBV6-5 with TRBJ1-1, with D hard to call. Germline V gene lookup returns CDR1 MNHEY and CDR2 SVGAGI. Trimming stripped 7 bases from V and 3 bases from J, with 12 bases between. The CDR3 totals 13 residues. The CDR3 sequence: CASTNAGYTEAFF. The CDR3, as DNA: TGTGCCAGCACCAACGCGGGGTACACTGAAGCTTTCTTT.

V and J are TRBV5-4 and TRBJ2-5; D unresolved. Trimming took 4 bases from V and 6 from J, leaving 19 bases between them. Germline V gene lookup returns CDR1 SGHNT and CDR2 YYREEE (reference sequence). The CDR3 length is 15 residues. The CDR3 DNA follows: TGTGCCAGCAGCCCCTCGGGTGCGCCCGAACAGACCCAGTACTTC. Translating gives CASSPSGAPEQTQYF.

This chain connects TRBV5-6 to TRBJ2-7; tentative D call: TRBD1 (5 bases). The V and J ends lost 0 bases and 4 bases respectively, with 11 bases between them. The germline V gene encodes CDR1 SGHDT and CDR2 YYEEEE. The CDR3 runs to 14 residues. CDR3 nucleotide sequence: TGTGCCAGCAGCTTGGTATTCCAGGGTTACGAGCAGTACTTC. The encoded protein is CASSLVFQGYEQYF.

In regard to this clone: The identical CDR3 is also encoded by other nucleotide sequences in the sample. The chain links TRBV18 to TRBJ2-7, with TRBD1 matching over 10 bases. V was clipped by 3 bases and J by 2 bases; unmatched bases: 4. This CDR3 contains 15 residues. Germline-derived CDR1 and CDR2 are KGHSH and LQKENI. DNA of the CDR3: TGTGCCAGCTCACCGGGGACAGGGGTAACCTACGAGCAGTACTTC. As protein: CASSPGTGVTYEQYF.

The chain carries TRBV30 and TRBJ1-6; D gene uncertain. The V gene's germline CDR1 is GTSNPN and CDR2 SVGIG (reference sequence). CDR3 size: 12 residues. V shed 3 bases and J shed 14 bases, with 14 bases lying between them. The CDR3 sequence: CAWSPRGSTLHF. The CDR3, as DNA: TGTGCCTGGAGCCCGCGGGGTTCCACCCTCCACTTT.

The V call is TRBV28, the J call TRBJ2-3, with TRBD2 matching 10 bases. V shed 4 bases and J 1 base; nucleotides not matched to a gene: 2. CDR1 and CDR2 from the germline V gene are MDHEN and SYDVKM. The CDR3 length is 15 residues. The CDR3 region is CASSYLAGGTDTQYF. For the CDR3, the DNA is TGTGCCAGCAGTTACCTAGCGGGAGGCACAGATACGCAGTATTTT.

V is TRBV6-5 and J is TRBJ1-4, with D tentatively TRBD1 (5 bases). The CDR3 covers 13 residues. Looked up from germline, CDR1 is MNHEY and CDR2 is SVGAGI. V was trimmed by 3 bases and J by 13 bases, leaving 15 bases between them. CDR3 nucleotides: TGTGCCAGCAGTTATGATGTGGGGGACTCACTGTTTTTT. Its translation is CASSYDVGDSLFF.

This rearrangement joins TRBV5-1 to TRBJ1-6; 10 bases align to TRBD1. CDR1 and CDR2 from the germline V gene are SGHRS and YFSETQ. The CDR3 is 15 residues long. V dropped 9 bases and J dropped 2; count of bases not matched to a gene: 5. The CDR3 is CATSTGGTYNSPLHF. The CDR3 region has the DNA TGCGCCACCTCGACAGGGGGCACCTATAATTCACCCCTCCACTTT.

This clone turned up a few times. In DNA form, the CDR3 reads TGTGCCAGCAGCCCCGGGACAGGACCTAATGAAAAACTGTTTTTT. The encoded protein is CASSPGTGPNEKLFF. The chain links TRBV7-9 to TRBJ1-4; 8 nucleotides agree with TRBD1. The germline V gene encodes CDR1 SEHNR and CDR2 FQNEAQ (reference sequence). V lost 5 bases and J lost 3; bases outside the gene matches: 5. The CDR3 consists of 15 residues.

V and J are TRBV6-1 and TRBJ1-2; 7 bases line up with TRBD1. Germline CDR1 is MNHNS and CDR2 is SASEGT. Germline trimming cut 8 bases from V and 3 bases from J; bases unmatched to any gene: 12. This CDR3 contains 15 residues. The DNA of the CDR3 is TGTGCCAGCTCATCCAGACAGGGATTTGACTATGGCTACACCTTC. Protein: CASSSRQGFDYGYTF.

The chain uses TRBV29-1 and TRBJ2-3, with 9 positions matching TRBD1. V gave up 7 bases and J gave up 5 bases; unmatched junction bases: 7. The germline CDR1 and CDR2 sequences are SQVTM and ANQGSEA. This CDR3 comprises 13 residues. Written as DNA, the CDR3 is TGCAGCGCCGCACAGGGGGCAGGAGATACGCAGTATTTT. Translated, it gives CSAAQGAGDTQYF.

CDR3 residues: CASSHTGRNYGYTF. Here the CDR3 DNA reads TGTGCCAGCAGCCATACAGGGCGAAACTATGGCTACACCTTC. This sequence joins TRBV5-6 and TRBJ1-2, with D tentatively TRBD1 (6 bases). Trimming removed 4 bases from V and 2 bases from J, with 12 bases in between. Looked up from germline, CDR1 is SGHDT and CDR2 is YYEEEE. The CDR3 has 14 amino acids.

CDR3 region: CASSDSAQGADAGAFF. For the CDR3, the DNA is TGTGCCAGCAGTGACTCCGCGCAGGGGGCGGATGCGGGGGCTTTCTTT. The J gene is TRBJ1-1, the V gene TRBV6-4; 8 bases align to TRBD1. Germline V gene lookup returns CDR1 MRHNA and CDR2 SNTAGT. This CDR3 comprises 16 residues. V trimming: 0 bases; J trimming: 11 bases; junction bases outside the gene matches: 14.